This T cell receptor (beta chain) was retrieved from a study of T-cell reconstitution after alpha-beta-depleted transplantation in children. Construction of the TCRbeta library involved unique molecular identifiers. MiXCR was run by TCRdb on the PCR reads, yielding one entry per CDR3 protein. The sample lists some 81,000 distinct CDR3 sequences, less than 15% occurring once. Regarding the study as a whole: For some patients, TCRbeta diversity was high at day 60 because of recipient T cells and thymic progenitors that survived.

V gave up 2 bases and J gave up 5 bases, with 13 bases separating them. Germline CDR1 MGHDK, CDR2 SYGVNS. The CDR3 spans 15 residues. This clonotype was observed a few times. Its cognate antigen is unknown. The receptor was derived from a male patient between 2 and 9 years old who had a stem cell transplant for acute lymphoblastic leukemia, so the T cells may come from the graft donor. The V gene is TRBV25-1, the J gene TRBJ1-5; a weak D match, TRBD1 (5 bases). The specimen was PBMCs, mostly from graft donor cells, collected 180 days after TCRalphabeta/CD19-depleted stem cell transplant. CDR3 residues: CASSEGGQGYQPQHF. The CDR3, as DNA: TGTGCCAGCAGTGAAGGAGGGCAGGGCTATCAGCCCCAGCATTTT.